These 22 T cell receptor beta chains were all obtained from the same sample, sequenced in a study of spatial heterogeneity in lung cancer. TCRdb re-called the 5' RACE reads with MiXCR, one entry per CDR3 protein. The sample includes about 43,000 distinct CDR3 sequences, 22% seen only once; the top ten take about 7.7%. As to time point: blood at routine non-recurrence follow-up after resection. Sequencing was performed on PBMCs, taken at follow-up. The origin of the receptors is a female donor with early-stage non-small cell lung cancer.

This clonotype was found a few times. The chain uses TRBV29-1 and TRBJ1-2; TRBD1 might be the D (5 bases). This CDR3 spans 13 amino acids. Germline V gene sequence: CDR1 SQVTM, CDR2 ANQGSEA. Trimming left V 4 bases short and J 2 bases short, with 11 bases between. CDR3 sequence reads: CSVGDGTNYGYTF. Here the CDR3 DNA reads TGCAGCGTTGGGGACGGGACCAACTATGGCTACACCTTC.

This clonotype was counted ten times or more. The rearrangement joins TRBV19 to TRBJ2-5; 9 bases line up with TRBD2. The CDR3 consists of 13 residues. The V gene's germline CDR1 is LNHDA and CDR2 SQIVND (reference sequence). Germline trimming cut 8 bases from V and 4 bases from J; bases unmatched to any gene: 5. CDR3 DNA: TGTGCCAGTGCGACTAGCGGTTCAGAGACCCAGTACTTC. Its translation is CASATSGSETQYF.

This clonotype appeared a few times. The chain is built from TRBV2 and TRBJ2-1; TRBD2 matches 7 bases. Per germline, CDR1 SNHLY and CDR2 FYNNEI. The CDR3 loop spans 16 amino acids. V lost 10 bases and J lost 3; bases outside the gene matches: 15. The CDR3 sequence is CATRIQTSSFYNEQFF. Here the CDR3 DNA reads TGTGCCACGCGTATCCAGACTAGCTCGTTCTACAATGAGCAGTTCTTC.

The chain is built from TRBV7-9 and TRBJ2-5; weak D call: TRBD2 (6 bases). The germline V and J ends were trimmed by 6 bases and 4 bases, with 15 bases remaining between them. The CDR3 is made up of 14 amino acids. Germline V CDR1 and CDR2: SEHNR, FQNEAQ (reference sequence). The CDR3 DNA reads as TGTGCCAGCAGGCCAAACGGGGGAGGAGAGACCCAGTACTTC. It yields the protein CASRPNGGGETQYF.

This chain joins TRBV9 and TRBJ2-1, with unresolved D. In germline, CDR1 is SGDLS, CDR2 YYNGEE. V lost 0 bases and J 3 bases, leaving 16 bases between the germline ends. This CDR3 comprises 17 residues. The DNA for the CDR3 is TGTGCCAGCAGCGTAGCTGGTTCGAGGAAAAACTACAATGAGCAGTTCTTC. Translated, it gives CASSVAGSRKNYNEQFF.

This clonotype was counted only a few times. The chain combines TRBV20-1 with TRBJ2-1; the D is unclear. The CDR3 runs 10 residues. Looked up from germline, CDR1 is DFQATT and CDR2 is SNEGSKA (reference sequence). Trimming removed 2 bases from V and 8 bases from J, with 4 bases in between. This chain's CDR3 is CSARSDEQFF. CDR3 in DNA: TGCAGTGCTAGATCGGATGAGCAGTTCTTC.

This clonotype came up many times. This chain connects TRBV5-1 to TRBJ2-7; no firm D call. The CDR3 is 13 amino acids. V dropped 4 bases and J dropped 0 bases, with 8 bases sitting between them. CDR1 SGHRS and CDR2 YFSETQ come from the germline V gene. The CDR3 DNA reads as TGCGCCAGCAGCGGTGAAGCCTCCTACGAGCAGTACTTC. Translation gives CASSGEASYEQYF.

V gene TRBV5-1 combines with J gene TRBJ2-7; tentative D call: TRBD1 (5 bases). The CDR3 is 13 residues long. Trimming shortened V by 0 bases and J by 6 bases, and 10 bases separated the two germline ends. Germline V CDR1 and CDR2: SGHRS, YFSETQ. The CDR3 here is CASSLDRFGEQYV. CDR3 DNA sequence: TGCGCCAGCAGCTTGGACAGGTTTGGCGAGCAGTACGTC.

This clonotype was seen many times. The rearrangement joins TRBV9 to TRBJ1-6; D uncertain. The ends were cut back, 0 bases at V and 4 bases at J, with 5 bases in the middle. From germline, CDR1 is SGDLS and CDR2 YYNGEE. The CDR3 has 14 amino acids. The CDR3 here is CASSVVVYNSPLHF. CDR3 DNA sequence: TGTGCCAGCAGCGTAGTAGTTTATAATTCACCCCTCCACTTT.

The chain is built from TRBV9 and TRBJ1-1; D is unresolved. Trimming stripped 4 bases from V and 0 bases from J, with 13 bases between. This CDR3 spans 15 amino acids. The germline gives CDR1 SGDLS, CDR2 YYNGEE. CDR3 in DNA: TGTGCCAGCAGCAGCGGGATTTCAATGAACACTGAAGCTTTCTTT. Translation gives CASSSGISMNTEAFF.

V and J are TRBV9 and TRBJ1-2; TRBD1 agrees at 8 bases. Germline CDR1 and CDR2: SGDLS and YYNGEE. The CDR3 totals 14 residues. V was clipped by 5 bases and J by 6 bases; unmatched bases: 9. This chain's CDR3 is CASSEIGQGDGYTF. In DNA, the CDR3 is TGTGCCAGCAGTGAGATCGGACAGGGTGATGGCTACACCTTC.

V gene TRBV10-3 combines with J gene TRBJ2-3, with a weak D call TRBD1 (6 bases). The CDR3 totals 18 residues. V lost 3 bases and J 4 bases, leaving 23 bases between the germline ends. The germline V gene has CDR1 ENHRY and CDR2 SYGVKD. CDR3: CAISDTIRGSFRPDTQYF. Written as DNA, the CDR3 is TGTGCCATCAGTGACACCATTAGGGGGTCGTTCCGACCAGATACGCAGTATTTT.

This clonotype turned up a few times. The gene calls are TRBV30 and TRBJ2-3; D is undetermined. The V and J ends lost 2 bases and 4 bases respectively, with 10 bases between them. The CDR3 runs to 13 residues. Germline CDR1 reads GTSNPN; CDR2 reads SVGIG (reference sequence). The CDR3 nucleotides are TGTGCCTGGAGTCTAAAGGGTTCAGATACGCAGTATTTT. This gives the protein CAWSLKGSDTQYF.

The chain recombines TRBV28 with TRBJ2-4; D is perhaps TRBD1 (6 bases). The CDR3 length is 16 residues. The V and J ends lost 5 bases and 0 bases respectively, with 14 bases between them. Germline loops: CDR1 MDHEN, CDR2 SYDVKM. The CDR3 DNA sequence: TGTGCCAGCAGTCCCACCCCAGGGGAAGCCAAAAACATTCAGTACTTC. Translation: CASSPTPGEAKNIQYF.

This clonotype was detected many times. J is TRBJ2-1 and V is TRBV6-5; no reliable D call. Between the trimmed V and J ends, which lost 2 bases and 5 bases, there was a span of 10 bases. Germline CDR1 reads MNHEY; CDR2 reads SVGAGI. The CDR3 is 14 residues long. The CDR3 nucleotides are TGTGCCAGCAGTTACGAGTGGAGAGACAATGAGCAGTTCTTC. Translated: CASSYEWRDNEQFF.

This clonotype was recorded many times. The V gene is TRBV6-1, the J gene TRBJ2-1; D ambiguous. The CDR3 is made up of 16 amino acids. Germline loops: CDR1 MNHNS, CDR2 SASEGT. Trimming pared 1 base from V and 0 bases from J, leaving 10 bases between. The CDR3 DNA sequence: TGTGCCAGCAGTGAAGTGGAGTGGAGCTCCTACAATGAGCAGTTCTTC. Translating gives CASSEVEWSSYNEQFF.

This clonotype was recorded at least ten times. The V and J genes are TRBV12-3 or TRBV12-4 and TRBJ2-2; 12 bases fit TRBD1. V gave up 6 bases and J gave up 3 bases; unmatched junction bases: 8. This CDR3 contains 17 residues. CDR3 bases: TGTGCCAGCAGACGATCCGGGACAGGGGGCGACACCGGGGAGCTGTTTTTT. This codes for CASRRSGTGGDTGELFF.

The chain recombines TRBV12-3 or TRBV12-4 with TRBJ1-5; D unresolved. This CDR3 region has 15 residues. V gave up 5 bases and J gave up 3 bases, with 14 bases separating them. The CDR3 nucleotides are TGTGCCAGCAGTCCCCGAAGCGGATACAATCAGCCCCAGCATTTT. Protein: CASSPRSGYNQPQHF.

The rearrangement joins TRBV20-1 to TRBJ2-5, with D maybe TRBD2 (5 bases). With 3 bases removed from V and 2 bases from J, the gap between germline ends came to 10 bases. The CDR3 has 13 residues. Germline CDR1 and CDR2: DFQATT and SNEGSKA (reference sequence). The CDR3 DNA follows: TGCAGTGCTAGGCCCAGCGGACAAGAGACCCAGTACTTC. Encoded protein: CSARPSGQETQYF.

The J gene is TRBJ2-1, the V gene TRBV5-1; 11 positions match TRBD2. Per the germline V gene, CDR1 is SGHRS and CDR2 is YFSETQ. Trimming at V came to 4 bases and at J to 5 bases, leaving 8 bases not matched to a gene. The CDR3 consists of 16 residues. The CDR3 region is CASSPNPGLADNEQFF. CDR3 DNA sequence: TGCGCCAGCAGCCCCAACCCGGGACTAGCGGACAATGAGCAGTTCTTC.

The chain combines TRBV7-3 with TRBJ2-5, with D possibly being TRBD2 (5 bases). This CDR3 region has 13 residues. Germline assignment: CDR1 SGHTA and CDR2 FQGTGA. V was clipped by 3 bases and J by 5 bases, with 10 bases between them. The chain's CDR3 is CASSFAGEETQYF. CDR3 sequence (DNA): TGTGCCAGCAGCTTTGCTGGGGAGGAGACCCAGTACTTC.

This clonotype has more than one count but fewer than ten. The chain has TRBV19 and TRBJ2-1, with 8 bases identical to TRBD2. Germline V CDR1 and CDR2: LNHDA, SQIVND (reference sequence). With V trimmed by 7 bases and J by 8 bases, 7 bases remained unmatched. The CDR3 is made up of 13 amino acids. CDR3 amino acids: CASNDGRVYEQFF. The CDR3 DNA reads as TGTGCCAGTAATGACGGGAGGGTTTATGAGCAGTTCTTC.